This T cell receptor beta chain was captured by sequencing in a study of OX40 agonist ivuxolimab in advanced cancers. Study-wide findings and caveats: The authors did not determine the antigen specificity of the expanded peripheral T cells. More expanded clones were seen, on average, in CD8+ T cells than in CD4+.

TCRdb's copy holds only in-frame clones and misses some; the assay was immunoSEQ multiplex PCR. The sample lists fewer than 35,000 clones, 81% occurring once. Trimming took 3 bases from V and 8 from J; bases not matched to a gene: 5. The CDR3 consists of 15 residues. Germline V gene data show CDR1 as MNHNS and CDR2 as SASEGT. Of note for this clone: Its antigen is as yet unknown.

Sequences were derived from CD4+ or CD8+ T cells sorted from blood, sampled in a trial of the OX40 agonist ivuxolimab. The sequence was obtained from an adult with an advanced solid tumor such as melanoma, head and neck, liver or kidney cancer. J is TRBJ1-4 and V is TRBV6-1, with 11 bases aligning to TRBD1. CDR3 sequence reads: CASSDRWTGGEKLFF. The CDR3 coding sequence is TGTGCCAGCAGTGATAGATGGACAGGGGGCGAAAAACTGTTTTTT.